These 30 T cell receptor beta chains came from one sample sequenced in a study of T cells in tumors after PD-1 blockade. TCRdb's table, derived via immunoSEQ multiplex PCR, lists solely in-frame clones and lacks some. Counted here are tens of thousands of clones, around 80% occurring once; the ten biggest clones make up around an eighth. The starting material was PBMCs, obtained before anti-PD-1 treatment. The receptors here all came from a human donor with basal cell carcinoma.

The chain is built from TRBV6-6 and TRBJ2-7, with unresolved D. Trimming stripped 2 bases from V and 4 bases from J, with 12 bases between. This CDR3 spans 14 amino acids. CDR1 and CDR2 (germline): MNHNY, SVGAGI (reference sequence). This CDR3 reads CASSYAKIPYEQYF. For the CDR3, the DNA is TGTGCCAGCAGTTACGCCAAGATCCCATACGAGCAGTACTTC.

The chain combines TRBV5-1 with TRBJ1-1, with unresolved D. V lost 0 bases, J lost 0 bases, and 6 bases lay in between. The CDR3 extends over 14 amino acids. Germline V gene lookup returns CDR1 SGHRS and CDR2 YFSETQ. The CDR3 reads CASSLALMNTEAFF. The CDR3 region has the DNA TGCGCCAGCAGCTTGGCCCTGATGAACACTGAAGCTTTCTTT.

V usage is TRBV5-4 and J usage is TRBJ1-2, with a tentative D call TRBD1 (5 bases). CDR1 SGHNT and CDR2 YYREEE come from the germline V gene (reference sequence). V was pared by 4 bases and J by 8 bases, with 21 bases between. The CDR3 runs 15 residues. The CDR3 DNA reads TGTGCCAGCAGCCGATCCCACGGCGGGGCACGCGGCTACACCTTC. This sequence encodes CASSRSHGGARGYTF.

The CDR3: CASSPLSRQGTYEQYF. Here the CDR3 DNA reads TGTGCCAGCAGTCCACTATCTCGACAGGGGACCTACGAGCAGTACTTC. This rearrangement joins TRBV28 to TRBJ2-7, with 8 bases matching TRBD1. The CDR3 extends over 16 amino acids. Germline lookup yields CDR1 MDHEN and CDR2 SYDVKM. V trimming: 5 bases; J trimming: 2 bases; junction bases outside the gene matches: 11.

This clone came up a few times. V and J are TRBV19 and TRBJ2-1, with TRBD2 matching over 8 bases. The CDR3 loop spans 14 amino acids. V lost 7 bases to trimming and J lost 9 bases; unmatched junction nucleotides: 11. From germline, CDR1 is LNHDA and CDR2 SQIVND (reference sequence). CDR3 amino acids: CASKGAGAPGEQFF. DNA of the CDR3: TGTGCCAGTAAGGGAGCGGGAGCGCCCGGTGAGCAGTTCTTC.

This clone is a singleton in its sample. The chain combines TRBV7-6 with TRBJ2-7; D is uncertain. CDR1 SGHVS and CDR2 FNYEAQ come from the germline V gene. The CDR3 is 14 residues long. V dropped 5 bases and J dropped 0 bases, with 11 bases sitting between them. CDR3 in amino acids: CASSPIVDSYEQYF. For the CDR3, the DNA is TGTGCCAGCAGCCCCATTGTGGACTCCTACGAGCAGTACTTC.

The V gene is TRBV7-2, the J gene TRBJ2-1; tentatively, D is TRBD2 (5 bases). CDR1 and CDR2 (germline): SGHTA, FQGNSA. Deletions cut 6 bases from V and 9 bases from J, with 18 bases between. The CDR3 has 14 amino acids. The CDR3 region is CASSQGRRWGEQFF. The DNA for the CDR3 is TGTGCCAGCAGTCAAGGACGGAGGTGGGGTGAGCAGTTCTTC.

The count of this clone is one. This chain's CDR3 is CASSQGSGREQYF. The CDR3 DNA reads TGTGCCAGCAGCCAAGGTAGCGGACGGGAGCAGTACTTC. This chain joins TRBV3-1 (or the pseudogene TRBV3-2) and TRBJ2-7; D perhaps matches TRBD2 (6 bases). In germline, CDR1 is LGHDT, CDR2 YNNKEL (reference sequence). This CDR3 is 13 amino acids long. V was clipped by 1 base and J by 7 bases, with 11 bases between them.

This clone was picked up one time. The chain employs TRBV7-3 and TRBJ2-7, with a tentative D call TRBD1 (6 bases). This CDR3 is 13 amino acids long. CDR1 SGHTA and CDR2 FQGTGA come from the germline V gene. With 5 bases removed from V and 6 bases from J, the gap between germline ends came to 14 bases. CDR3 region: CASSPTQGGEQYF. The CDR3 DNA reads TGTGCCAGCAGCCCGACACAGGGCGGCGAGCAGTACTTC.

CDR3 loop: CATYSLAGSSGYTF. The CDR3 bases are TGTGCCACCTATTCACTAGCAGGGAGTTCGGGCTACACCTTC. The V and J genes are TRBV28 and TRBJ1-2, with D tentatively TRBD1 (5 bases). This CDR3 is built from 14 residues. The V end lost 10 bases, the J end lost 8 bases, and 23 bases lay between the germline ends. The germline CDR1 and CDR2 sequences are MDHEN and SYDVKM.

The CDR3 loop is CASKPGTTGSPLHF. In DNA, the CDR3 is TGTGCCAGCAAGCCCGGGACAACCGGTTCACCCCTCCACTTT. The genes are TRBV6-6 and TRBJ1-6; tentatively, D is TRBD1 (6 bases). The germline V and J ends were trimmed by 7 bases and 9 bases, with 16 bases remaining between them. Germline CDR1 MNHNY, CDR2 SVGAGI (reference sequence). There are 14 residues in the CDR3.

This chain uses TRBV30 with TRBJ1-1; D not resolved. CDR1 is GTSNPN, CDR2 SVGIG, per germline (reference sequence). This CDR3 contains 15 residues. Trimming pared 4 bases from V and 2 bases from J, leaving 17 bases between. CDR3 nucleotide sequence: TGTGCCTGGATCGGGTGGAAGACTACAAACACTGAAGCTTTCTTT. Its protein is CAWIGWKTTNTEAFF.

The genes are TRBV19 and TRBJ1-4; TRBD1 aligns across 7 bases. V lost 4 bases, J lost 5 bases, and 7 bases stayed unmatched. Germline CDR1 LNHDA, CDR2 SQIVND (reference sequence). CDR3 length: 15 residues. CDR3 residues: CASSNRDRLNEKLFF. Here the CDR3 DNA reads TGTGCCAGTAGTAACCGGGACAGATTAAATGAAAAACTGTTTTTT.

The chain is built from TRBV3-1 (or the pseudogene TRBV3-2) and TRBJ1-2, with D possibly being TRBD1 (6 bases). Germline V gene data show CDR1 as LGHDT and CDR2 as YNNKEL (reference sequence). Between the trimmed V and J ends, which lost 0 bases and 7 bases, there was a span of 12 bases. The CDR3 totals 14 residues. Here the CDR3 reads CASSQDTGRAGYTF. The CDR3 nucleotides read TGTGCCAGCAGCCAAGATACAGGGAGGGCTGGCTACACCTTC.

The V and J genes are TRBV7-9 and TRBJ2-5; maybe TRBD2 (6 bases). The CDR3 spans 16 residues. The ends were cut back, 5 bases at V and 6 bases at J, with 22 bases in the middle. Looked up from germline, CDR1 is SEHNR and CDR2 is FQNEAQ (reference sequence). The CDR3 nucleotides read TGTGCCAGCAGCCCCCCGCTAATAGCGGAAATCCAGACCCAGTACTTC. It is translated as CASSPPLIAEIQTQYF.

The CDR3 spells CAWSAGRKNIQYF. The DNA of the CDR3 is TGTGCCTGGAGTGCTGGGCGGAAAAACATTCAGTACTTC. The chain joins TRBV30 to TRBJ2-4; no definite D call. This CDR3 has 13 residues. CDR1 and CDR2 from the germline V gene are GTSNPN and SVGIG (reference sequence). The V end lost 1 base, the J end lost 4 bases, and 8 bases lay between the germline ends.

This sequence joins TRBV5-1 and TRBJ2-3, with D unresolved. Germline CDR1 and CDR2: SGHRS and YFSETQ. This CDR3 comprises 14 residues. Trimming shortened V by 1 base and J by 0 bases, and 6 bases separated the two germline ends. The CDR3 protein is CASSLIGSTDTQYF. CDR3 nucleotides: TGCGCCAGCAGCTTGATAGGTAGCACAGATACGCAGTATTTT.

The chain couples TRBV29-1 to TRBJ2-1; 9 bases align to TRBD1. J gave up 3 bases and V 6 bases, and 12 bases lay outside the gene matches. This CDR3 region has 16 residues. Germline V gene lookup returns CDR1 SQVTM and CDR2 ANQGSEA. CDR3 sequence: CSVAPPGTGNYNEQFF. CDR3 DNA: TGCAGCGTAGCTCCCCCCGGGACAGGGAACTACAATGAGCAGTTCTTC.

This clone has a handful of counts. The chain carries TRBV25-1 and TRBJ2-7, with D unclear. The V end was cut by 3 bases, the J end by 4 bases, with 7 bases between. CDR1 and CDR2 from the germline V gene are MGHDK and SYGVNS. CDR3 length: 12 amino acids. Here the CDR3 DNA reads TGTGCCAGCAGTGACGGAGAGTACGAGCAGTACTTC. Translation: CASSDGEYEQYF.

V gene TRBV5-1 combines with J gene TRBJ1-6; D is unresolved. CDR1 and CDR2 (germline): SGHRS, YFSETQ. The V end lost 6 bases, the J end lost 9 bases, and 16 bases lay between the germline ends. This CDR3 is 14 amino acids long. The CDR3 nucleotides read TGCGCCAGCACCGGACTTACACCGGGTTCACCCCTCCACTTT. Protein sequence: CASTGLTPGSPLHF.

The CDR3 coding sequence is TGTGCCAGCAGTCTCCGGAACAGGGGTAATTCACCCCTCCACTTT. Its protein product is CASSLRNRGNSPLHF. This chain uses TRBV6-5 with TRBJ1-6, with 7 bases identical to TRBD1. The trim removed 5 bases at V and 6 bases at J, leaving 7 bases unmatched. The CDR3 spans 15 residues. Looked up from germline, CDR1 is MNHEY and CDR2 is SVGAGI.

This chain uses TRBV7-9 with TRBJ2-1; 12 bases fit TRBD2. Germline assignment: CDR1 SEHNR and CDR2 FQNEAQ (reference sequence). The CDR3 runs to 16 residues. J gave up 3 bases and V 5 bases, and 5 bases lay outside the gene matches. The CDR3 DNA is TGTGCCAGCAGCCCGAGGACTAGCGGGGACTACAATGAGCAGTTCTTC. Translating it yields CASSPRTSGDYNEQFF. The complete variable domain, with remaining parts taken from reference TRBV7-9 and TRBJ2-1, reads DTGVSQNPRHKITKRGQNVTFRCDPISEHNRLYWYRQTLGQGPEFLTYFQNEAQLEKSRLLSDRFSAERPKGSFSTLEIQRTEQGDSAMYLCASSPRTSGDYNEQFFGPGTRLTVL.

CDR3 region: CASSYRGRDPSDFPAFF. The CDR3 region has the DNA TGCGCCAGCAGTTACAGGGGGCGCGATCCCTCCGATTTTCCGGCTTTCTTT. This chain connects TRBV5-1 to TRBJ1-1, with TRBD1 matching over 9 bases. V lost 5 bases, J lost 11 bases, and 22 bases stayed unmatched. CDR1 is SGHRS, CDR2 YFSETQ, per germline. This CDR3 has 17 residues.

This chain links TRBV18 with TRBJ1-1; D gene ambiguous. Germline-derived CDR1 and CDR2 are KGHSH and LQKENI. CDR3 length equals 13 residues. Trimming cost V 3 bases and J 0 bases, with 5 bases left between them. CDR3 region: CASSPGLNTEAFF. CDR3 coding DNA: TGTGCCAGCTCACCCGGACTGAACACTGAAGCTTTCTTT.

The J gene is TRBJ2-1, the V gene TRBV5-1, with D perhaps matching TRBD1 (6 bases). V lost 0 bases and J 10 bases, leaving 11 bases between the germline ends. Germline V gene sequence: CDR1 SGHRS, CDR2 YFSETQ. This CDR3 spans 13 amino acids. The CDR3 reads CASSLVPTGEQFF. CDR3 DNA sequence: TGCGCCAGCAGCTTGGTCCCTACAGGGGAGCAGTTCTTC.

The J gene is TRBJ2-7, the V gene TRBV5-6; D is uncertain. Trimming cost V 5 bases and J 0 bases, with 9 bases left between them. This CDR3 has 13 amino acids. Germline values: CDR1 SGHDT, CDR2 YYEEEE. CDR3 bases: TGTGCCAGCAGGCGTCAGCGCTCCTACGAGCAGTACTTC. Encoded protein: CASRRQRSYEQYF.

The V and J genes are TRBV5-4 and TRBJ1-4; D call uncertain. Germline CDR1 SGHNT, CDR2 YYREEE (reference sequence). Trimming took off 0 bases at V and 4 bases at J, with 7 bases between the two ends. This CDR3 is built from 14 residues. CDR3 nucleotides: TGTGCCAGCAGCTTGGGGCCTATTAATGAAAAACTGTTTTTT. Translating it yields CASSLGPINEKLFF.

This clone was detected only once. The genes are TRBV15 and TRBJ1-4; 9 nucleotides match TRBD1. The J segment lost 4 bases and the V segment lost 1 base, leaving 4 bases of the junction unmatched. Germline CDR1 is LNHNV and CDR2 is YYDKDF (reference sequence). The CDR3 covers 16 residues. The CDR3 is CATSRGDRGINEKLFF. The CDR3 DNA reads as TGTGCCACCAGCAGAGGAGACAGGGGGATTAATGAAAAACTGTTTTTT.

The CDR3 loop is CASSLGRGQFTGYTF. DNA of the CDR3: TGTGCCAGCAGCTTGGGGAGGGGACAGTTCACTGGCTACACCTTC. This chain joins TRBV5-6 and TRBJ1-2; the match to TRBD1 covers 7 bases. J gave up 7 bases and V 0 bases, and 9 bases lay outside the gene matches. This CDR3 region has 15 residues. Germline CDR1 SGHDT, CDR2 YYEEEE.

The chain joins TRBV12-3 or TRBV12-4 to TRBJ2-4; perhaps TRBD1 as D (5 bases). V lost 1 base and J lost 10, with 5 bases in between. CDR3 length: 11 amino acids. In nucleotides, the CDR3 is TGTGCCAGCAGTTTAGAGGGGATTCAGTACTTC. Translated: CASSLEGIQYF.